Shown below are 24 T cell receptor beta chains from a single sample sequenced in a study of shared clonotypes between healthy human individuals. The data were produced by immunoSEQ multiplex PCR, yet TCRdb's version contains in-frame clones alone and is incomplete. There are some 480,000 clones in the sample; roughly 85% occur only once, and about an eighth lies in the top ten. Sequencing input: PBMCs. The receptors stem from a woman aged 35 to 49 in good health. Some clones in this sample may be carry-over from other donors' samples.

This clone has a handful of counts. V and J are TRBV11-2 and TRBJ2-7; D remains unclear. V lost 3 bases to trimming and J lost 3 bases, with 9 bases between them. The germline V gene has CDR1 SGHAT and CDR2 FQNNGV. CDR3 length equals 13 residues. The DNA for the CDR3 is TGTGCCAGCAGCTTCAGTTCCGACTACGAGCAGTACTTC. This gives the protein CASSFSSDYEQYF. The entire variable domain, with the rest obtained from reference TRBV11-2 and TRBJ2-7, is as follows: EAGVAQSPRYKIIEKRQSVAFWCNPISGHATLYWYQQILGQGPKLLIQFQNNGVVDDSQLPKDRFSAERLKGVDSTLKIQPAKLEDSAVYLCASSFSSDYEQYFGPGTRLTVT.

There are a few counts of this clone. The J gene is TRBJ1-1, the V gene TRBV27, with a tentative D call TRBD1 (6 bases). The length of the CDR3 is 17 residues. With 5 bases removed from V and 0 bases from J, the gap between germline ends came to 19 bases. Germline CDR1 reads MNHEY; CDR2 reads SMNVEV (reference sequence). CDR3 in amino acids: CASSPWTDSDMNTEAFF. CDR3 coding DNA: TGTGCCAGCAGTCCCTGGACGGACAGCGACATGAACACTGAAGCTTTCTTT.

This chain joins TRBV18 and TRBJ1-4; D is uncertain. Germline V gives CDR1 KGHSH, CDR2 LQKENI. The CDR3 is made up of 15 amino acids. V gave up 0 bases and J gave up 0 bases, with 5 bases separating them. CDR3 sequence reads: CASSPPSSTNEKLFF. The CDR3 nucleotides are TGTGCCAGCTCACCACCGTCTTCAACTAATGAAAAACTGTTTTTT. Full variable domain (outside the CDR3, taken from reference TRBV18 and TRBJ1-4): NAGVMQNPRHLVRRRGQEARLRCSPMKGHSHVYWYRQLPEEGLKFMVYLQKENIIDESGMPKERFSAEFPKEGPSILRIQQVVRGDSAAYFCASSPPSSTNEKLFFGSGTQLSVL.

The V gene is TRBV10-1, the J gene TRBJ2-5; TRBD1 matches 7 bases. Germline V lookup: CDR1 WNHNN, CDR2 SYGVQD (reference sequence). The CDR3 covers 13 residues. After removal of 6 bases from V and 5 bases from J, the junction contained 6 bases not matched to a gene. CDR3 loop: CASSTGVEETQYF. The CDR3 DNA reads as TGCGCCAGCAGCACAGGGGTTGAGGAGACCCAGTACTTC.

This clone was counted once. J is TRBJ2-7 and V is TRBV2; maybe TRBD1 (5 bases). Germline V CDR1 and CDR2: SNHLY, FYNNEI. Deletions cut 6 bases from V and 3 bases from J, with 9 bases between. This CDR3 has 12 amino acids. Here the CDR3 reads CASRQADYEQYF. DNA for the CDR3: TGTGCCAGCAGACAGGCAGACTACGAGCAGTACTTC.

The CDR3 loop reads CASTAGTGTYYGYTF. As DNA, the CDR3 is TGTGCCAGCACCGCCGGGACAGGGACATACTATGGCTACACCTTC. This rearrangement joins TRBV6-1 to TRBJ1-2, with TRBD1 matching 9 bases. V was clipped by 7 bases and J by 3 bases; unmatched bases: 9. CDR1 is MNHNS, CDR2 SASEGT, per germline. The CDR3 covers 15 residues.

The genes are TRBV7-2 and TRBJ2-6; D is ambiguous. The V end lost 5 bases, the J end lost 2 bases, and 10 bases lay between the germline ends. The CDR3 has 15 residues. In germline, CDR1 is SGHTA, CDR2 FQGNSA. The CDR3: CASSQNTAGANVLTF. CDR3 nucleotide sequence: TGTGCCAGCAGCCAGAATACGGCTGGGGCCAACGTCCTGACTTTC.

The sample holds a few counts of this clone. Other DNA sequences in this sample translate to the same CDR3. The chain joins TRBV25-1 to TRBJ1-5; possibly TRBD1 for D (6 bases). The V gene's germline CDR1 is MGHDK and CDR2 SYGVNS. V was cut by 5 bases and J by 3 bases, with 11 bases left in between. The CDR3 contains 14 residues. The CDR3 coding sequence is TGTGCCAGCAGTCCGCCAGGGGTCAATCAGCCCCAGCATTTT. Residues: CASSPPGVNQPQHF.

This clone was recorded only once. The chain uses TRBV7-6 and TRBJ2-7; D is undetermined. Germline V CDR1 and CDR2: SGHVS, FNYEAQ. Trimming removed 3 bases from V and 0 bases from J, with 6 bases in between. The CDR3 length is 13 residues. For the CDR3, the DNA is TGTGCCAGCAGCTTTGATCCCTCCTACGAGCAGTACTTC. Translating it yields CASSFDPSYEQYF.

The V call is TRBV7-3, the J call TRBJ1-2, with D possibly TRBD1 on 5 matching bases. V dropped 7 bases and J dropped 8 bases, with 20 bases sitting between them. In germline, CDR1 is SGHTA, CDR2 FQGTGA. This CDR3 spans 14 amino acids. For the CDR3, the DNA is TGTGCCAGCACCCTTAGGGCAGGGACGGGGGGCTACACCTTC. Translated, it gives CASTLRAGTGGYTF.

The chain combines TRBV7-9 with TRBJ1-1, with a tentative D call TRBD1 (5 bases). This CDR3 contains 16 residues. V shed 4 bases and J shed 4 bases, with 19 bases lying between them. Germline V lookup: CDR1 SEHNR, CDR2 FQNEAQ (reference sequence). CDR3 coding DNA: TGTGCCAGCAGCTCGGGGCGGGGTGCCTGGATCACTGAAGCTTTCTTT. It yields the protein CASSSGRGAWITEAFF.

A note on this clone: Different DNA sequences within this sample yield the same CDR3. The CDR3 region has the DNA TGTGCCAGCAGCTTTTCGGGCGGGGAGCAGTACTTC. Encoded protein: CASSFSGGEQYF. The chain has TRBV7-9 and TRBJ2-7; possibly TRBD2 for D (5 bases). Germline CDR1 and CDR2: SEHNR and FQNEAQ (reference sequence). With 3 bases removed from V and 7 bases from J, the gap between germline ends came to 10 bases. CDR3 size: 12 residues.

The genes are TRBV5-1 and TRBJ1-2, with 9 bases that match TRBD1. The CDR3 totals 14 residues. Germline V gene sequence: CDR1 SGHRS, CDR2 YFSETQ. The junction had 9 bases not matched to a gene; V was cut back by 4 bases and J by 8 bases. In nucleotides, the CDR3 is TGCGCCAGCAGCCCTCGGACAGGGGCTAAGGGCTACACCTTC. It codes for CASSPRTGAKGYTF.

About this clone itself: At the DNA level, this CDR3 is encoded by other sequences in the same sample as well. The V and J genes are TRBV6-4 and TRBJ1-5, with D unresolved. Germline assignment: CDR1 MRHNA and CDR2 SNTAGT. The CDR3 runs to 13 residues. V was clipped by 4 bases and J by 0 bases, with 4 bases between them. The CDR3, as DNA: TGTGCCAGCAGTGTCGATAGCAATCAGCCCCAGCATTTT. Encoded protein: CASSVDSNQPQHF.

V and J are TRBV18 and TRBJ2-1; D may be TRBD1 or TRBD2 (5 bases each). There are 14 residues in the CDR3. Per germline, CDR1 KGHSH and CDR2 LQKENI. Trimming pared 0 bases from V and 5 bases from J, leaving 8 bases between. The CDR3 protein is CASSPPRGNNEQFF. CDR3 bases: TGTGCCAGCTCACCACCCCGGGGCAACAATGAGCAGTTCTTC. Combining the CDR3 with reference TRBV18 and TRBJ2-1 gives the whole variable domain NAGVMQNPRHLVRRRGQEARLRCSPMKGHSHVYWYRQLPEEGLKFMVYLQKENIIDESGMPKERFSAEFPKEGPSILRIQQVVRGDSAAYFCASSPPRGNNEQFFGPGTRLTVL.

This sequence joins TRBV19 and TRBJ1-3, with D possibly matching TRBD1 (5 bases). The CDR3 length is 17 residues. V lost 1 base and J 4 bases, leaving 17 bases between the germline ends. CDR1 is LNHDA, CDR2 SQIVND, per germline (reference sequence). The chain's CDR3 is CASSIAAGRSIGNTIYF. CDR3 DNA: TGTGCCAGTAGTATAGCTGCAGGGAGATCGATCGGAAACACCATATATTTT.

The V gene is TRBV15, the J gene TRBJ1-2, with D uncertain. Germline V gene data show CDR1 as LNHNV and CDR2 as YYDKDF (reference sequence). The CDR3 extends over 14 amino acids. V shed 0 bases and J shed 1 base, with 6 bases lying between them. CDR3 sequence: CATSRERVNYGYTF. Here the CDR3 DNA reads TGTGCCACCAGCAGAGAGAGGGTTAACTATGGCTACACCTTC.

The V and J genes are TRBV5-5 and TRBJ1-4; the D gene is possibly TRBD1 (5 bases). Trimming took 0 bases from V and 8 from J, leaving 14 bases between them. Germline V lookup: CDR1 SGHKS, CDR2 YYEKEE (reference sequence). The CDR3 runs to 15 residues. The CDR3 spells CASSLVQGFWEKLFF. As DNA, the CDR3 is TGTGCCAGCAGCTTGGTTCAGGGCTTTTGGGAAAAACTGTTTTTT.

The rearrangement links TRBV15 to TRBJ1-2, with TRBD1 as a possible D gene (6 bases). The CDR3 is 15 residues long. Per germline, CDR1 LNHNV and CDR2 YYDKDF (reference sequence). V was cut by 0 bases and J by 4 bases, with 12 bases left in between. The CDR3 sequence: CATSRDLQGGYGYTF. Here the CDR3 DNA reads TGTGCCACCAGCAGAGACCTACAGGGTGGCTATGGCTACACCTTC.

V gene TRBV5-8 combines with J gene TRBJ1-2; TRBD1 might be the D (6 bases). Trimming cost V 2 bases and J 4 bases, with 12 bases left between them. Germline CDR1 reads SGHTS; CDR2 reads YDEGEE. The CDR3 is made up of 14 amino acids. In DNA, the CDR3 is TGTGCCAGCAGCTTACGGGGGGCTGGCTATGGCTACACCTTC. Amino acids: CASSLRGAGYGYTF.

The gene calls are TRBV4-3 and TRBJ1-2; D uncertain. Germline V gene sequence: CDR1 LGHNA, CDR2 YSLEER. The CDR3 length is 12 residues. With 0 bases removed from V and 7 bases from J, the gap between germline ends came to 6 bases. For the CDR3, the DNA is TGCGCCAGCAGCCAAGAGGGCAGTGGCTACACCTTC. Translating it yields CASSQEGSGYTF.

This chain joins TRBV18 and TRBJ2-5; a possible D gene is TRBD2 (6 bases). The germline CDR1 and CDR2 sequences are KGHSH and LQKENI. Trimming took off 0 bases at V and 3 bases at J, with 8 bases between the two ends. This CDR3 has 14 residues. The CDR3 DNA reads as TGTGCCAGCTCACCACCTAGCGGAGAAGAGACCCAGTACTTC. It specifies CASSPPSGEETQYF.

CDR3: CASSIVGGPREAFF. The CDR3 nucleotides read TGTGCCAGTAGTATAGTAGGGGGCCCGCGTGAAGCTTTCTTT. The chain combines TRBV19 with TRBJ1-1, with 7 bases lining up with TRBD1. This CDR3 comprises 14 residues. Germline V gene lookup returns CDR1 LNHDA and CDR2 SQIVND (reference sequence). J was trimmed by 7 bases and V by 1 base; bases with no gene match: 6. The whole variable domain, filled in from reference TRBV19 and TRBJ1-1, reads DGGITQSPKYLFRKEGQNVTLSCEQNLNHDAMYWYRQDPGQGLRLIYYSQIVNDFQKGDIAEGYSVSREKKESFPLTVTSAQKNPTAFYLCASSIVGGPREAFFGQGTRLTVV.

The chain links TRBV9 to TRBJ2-7; TRBD1 agrees at 8 bases. Germline V lookup: CDR1 SGDLS, CDR2 YYNGEE. The CDR3 is made up of 14 amino acids. The junction had 1 base not matched to a gene; V was cut back by 0 bases and J by 2 bases. CDR3 sequence reads: CASSVGTGTYEQYF. The CDR3 DNA follows: TGTGCCAGCAGCGTAGGGACAGGGACCTACGAGCAGTACTTC.